This TCR beta chain was identified in a study of T cells in Graves' hyperthyroidism and ophthalmopathy. RNA transcripts yielded amplified TCR beta CDR3 regions. When the TCR CDR3 underwent first-round RT-PCR, the HTBI primer set was used. One entry per CDR3 protein results from TCRdb running MiXCR on the multiplex PCR reads. The repertoire consists of a few hundred thousand distinct CDR3 sequences, with around 25% occurring once and the leading ten covering 73%. The CDR3 loop spans 12 amino acids. CDR1 and CDR2 (germline): ENHRY, SYGVKD. V lost 6 bases and J lost 2, with 7 bases in between. This clonotype was detected a few times.

The sequencing sample was made of blood. This clonotype was obtained from a man aged 45-60 years with Graves' hyperthyroidism. The V and J genes are TRBV10-3 and TRBJ2-5; no definite D call. CDR3 loop: CAISLKQETQYF. CDR3 DNA sequence: TGTGCCATCAGCCTAAAACAAGAGACCCAGTACTTC.